This TCR beta chain was recorded in a study of T cells in Graves' hyperthyroidism and ophthalmopathy. Comments on this clonotype: Its antigen is as yet unknown.

CDR1 is SGHRS, CDR2 YFSETQ, per germline. This CDR3 has 16 amino acids. V was cut by 4 bases and J by 0 bases, with 14 bases left in between. Study-wide results and limits: Most clonotypes expanded in thyroid above 0.001 were likewise present in blood.

Pregnant or lactating patients were excluded, as were those with uncontrolled infection or other autoimmune disease. Each 10 ml fresh peripheral blood draw supplied the PBMCs. Amplification of TCR beta CDR3 regions used RNA as the template. Carried out on the TCR CDR3, a first-round RT-PCR used the HTBI primer set. TCRdb redid the calling of the multiplex PCR reads with MiXCR, one entry per CDR3 protein. The sample contains about 610,000 distinct CDR3 sequences, around 15% of which appear only once. The chain joins TRBV5-1 to TRBJ2-1, with a weak D call TRBD2 (6 bases). The sequence was obtained from a woman in her forties with Graves' ophthalmopathy. Sequenced sample: blood. CDR3 in amino acids: CASSKGLQSSYNEQFF. CDR3 bases: TGCGCCAGCAGCAAGGGACTTCAGAGCTCCTACAATGAGCAGTTCTTC.